One and the same sample provided the 20 T cell receptor beta chains below, sequenced in a study of blood T cell repertoires in COVID-19. The repertoire was sequenced with immunoSEQ multiplex PCR; TCRdb's copy has only in-frame clones and lacks some. The data show approximately 150,000 clones, roughly 80% seen once. The material sequenced was peripheral blood. These receptors came from a woman of 80 years or more with COVID-19, enrolled during active disease.

The rearrangement links TRBV29-1 to TRBJ2-7, with a possible D match to TRBD1 (6 bases). The CDR3 contains 11 residues. Between the trimmed V and J ends, which lost 6 bases and 4 bases, there was a span of 10 bases. Per the germline V gene, CDR1 is SQVTM and CDR2 is ANQGSEA. As DNA, the CDR3 is TGCAGCGTGGGTGACAGGTACGAGCAGTACTTC. Its protein product is CSVGDRYEQYF.

The V call is TRBV3-1 (or the pseudogene TRBV3-2), the J call TRBJ2-1; 7 bases line up with TRBD1. CDR1 is LGHDT and CDR2 is YNNKEL in the germline V gene (reference sequence). V shed 0 bases and J 4 bases; nucleotides not matched to a gene: 6. The CDR3 length is 16 residues. CDR3 sequence: CASSQEPPDRYNEQFF. The CDR3, as DNA: TGTGCCAGCAGCCAAGAACCTCCGGACAGGTACAATGAGCAGTTCTTC.

This chain links TRBV9 with TRBJ1-2, with a tentative D call TRBD1 (5 bases). Germline V gene sequence: CDR1 SGDLS, CDR2 YYNGEE. There are 13 residues in the CDR3. V was clipped by 4 bases and J by 7 bases, with 14 bases between them. The CDR3 coding sequence is TGTGCCAGCAGCCTTGAAGACGGGGGTGGCTACACCTTC. Its translation: CASSLEDGGGYTF.

The gene calls are TRBV3-1 (or the pseudogene TRBV3-2) and TRBJ1-4; D is uncertain. Trimming left V 3 bases short and J 7 bases short, with 15 bases between. Germline V gene data show CDR1 as LGHDT and CDR2 as YNNKEL (reference sequence). This CDR3 region has 15 residues. Here the CDR3 reads CASSHPSVGSEKLFF. Written as DNA, the CDR3 is TGTGCCAGCAGCCACCCCTCCGTTGGCAGTGAAAAACTGTTTTTT.

The chain carries TRBV10-2 and TRBJ2-5; D is unclear. V gave up 5 bases and J gave up 2 bases, with 9 bases separating them. The CDR3 runs 13 residues. CDR1 is WSHSY, CDR2 SAAADI, per germline. CDR3 bases: TGCGCCAGCAGTCCGACTTCTCAAGAGACCCAGTACTTC. As protein: CASSPTSQETQYF.

This rearrangement joins TRBV28 to TRBJ1-1, with D possibly being TRBD1 (6 bases). Per germline, CDR1 MDHEN and CDR2 SYDVKM. V lost 9 bases to trimming and J lost 3 bases, with 14 bases between them. The CDR3 contains 13 residues. DNA for the CDR3: TGTGCCAGTACAGGGTTCGGGGACACTGAAGCTTTCTTT. It translates to CASTGFGDTEAFF.

V usage is TRBV6-5 and J usage is TRBJ2-7; TRBD2 aligns across 11 bases. CDR1 is MNHEY and CDR2 is SVGAGI in the germline V gene. The CDR3 has 15 amino acids. V dropped 5 bases and J dropped 5; count of bases not matched to a gene: 8. CDR3 amino acids: CASSPSTSGAHEQYF. CDR3 nucleotide sequence: TGTGCCAGCAGTCCTTCGACTAGCGGGGCCCACGAGCAGTACTTC.

The chain couples TRBV6-5 to TRBJ2-1; D may be TRBD1 (5 bases). This CDR3 is built from 12 residues. V shed 5 bases and J shed 4 bases, with 6 bases lying between them. CDR1 is MNHEY, CDR2 SVGAGI, per germline. The CDR3 protein is CASSHRYNEQFF. DNA for the CDR3: TGTGCCAGCAGTCACAGGTACAATGAGCAGTTCTTC.

V gene TRBV27 combines with J gene TRBJ2-1, with TRBD2 matching over 10 bases. Looked up from germline, CDR1 is MNHEY and CDR2 is SMNVEV (reference sequence). V dropped 6 bases and J dropped 2; count of bases not matched to a gene: 7. This CDR3 contains 16 residues. DNA for the CDR3: TGTGCCAGCAGACGGACTAGCGGAAATACCTACAATGAGCAGTTCTTC. The encoded protein is CASRRTSGNTYNEQFF.

The chain is built from TRBV5-1 and TRBJ1-2, with 9 bases fitting TRBD1. The CDR3 runs to 14 residues. V shed 4 bases and J 8 bases; nucleotides not matched to a gene: 9. Germline V gives CDR1 SGHRS, CDR2 YFSETQ. CDR3 in amino acids: CASSDEQGARGYTF. CDR3 in DNA: TGCGCCAGCAGCGATGAACAGGGGGCCCGGGGCTACACCTTC.

The chain recombines TRBV19 with TRBJ1-3, with D possibly matching TRBD1 (5 bases). The germline CDR1 and CDR2 sequences are LNHDA and SQIVND (reference sequence). This CDR3 is 13 amino acids long. The V and J ends lost 7 bases and 2 bases respectively, with 9 bases between them. The CDR3 is CASIPRAGNTIYF. The CDR3 DNA sequence: TGTGCCAGTATCCCCAGGGCTGGAAACACCATATATTTT.

V usage is TRBV7-9 and J usage is TRBJ2-2; D gene ambiguous. This CDR3 spans 15 amino acids. Germline loops: CDR1 SEHNR, CDR2 FQNEAQ (reference sequence). The V and J ends lost 2 bases and 0 bases respectively, with 7 bases between them. CDR3 sequence: CASSLLRANTGELFF. In nucleotides, the CDR3 is TGTGCCAGCAGCTTACTCCGGGCGAACACCGGGGAGCTGTTTTTT. Supplemented by reference TRBV7-9 and TRBJ2-2, the full variable domain reads DTGVSQNPRHKITKRGQNVTFRCDPISEHNRLYWYRQTLGQGPEFLTYFQNEAQLEKSRLLSDRFSAERPKGSFSTLEIQRTEQGDSAMYLCASSLLRANTGELFFGEGSRLTVL.

The chain carries TRBV7-2 and TRBJ1-2; perhaps TRBD1 as D (6 bases). This CDR3 region has 15 residues. Germline V gene sequence: CDR1 SGHTA, CDR2 FQGNSA. The V end was cut by 5 bases, the J end by 3 bases, with 16 bases between. CDR3 sequence: CASSVTARGDYGYTF. The CDR3 coding sequence is TGTGCCAGCAGCGTTACTGCCAGGGGTGACTATGGCTACACCTTC.

CDR3 region: CASSPGQGNSPLHF. The CDR3 nucleotides are TGTGCCAGCAGCCCCGGACAGGGAAATTCACCCCTCCACTTT. V and J are TRBV14 and TRBJ1-6; 8 bases line up with TRBD1. The germline CDR1 and CDR2 sequences are SGHDN and FVKESK. This CDR3 has 14 amino acids. J was trimmed by 7 bases and V by 4 bases; bases with no gene match: 3.

This rearrangement joins TRBV2 to TRBJ1-1, with 12 bases fitting TRBD1. This CDR3 has 15 residues. J gave up 7 bases and V 7 bases, and 10 bases lay outside the gene matches. Germline CDR1 and CDR2: SNHLY and FYNNEI. The CDR3 DNA sequence: TGTGCCAGCACCCCGGGACAGGGGGCCTATCGTGAAGCTTTCTTT. This encodes CASTPGQGAYREAFF.

The V call is TRBV14, the J call TRBJ2-2; 7 nucleotides align to TRBD1. V lost 4 bases, J lost 6 bases, and 5 bases stayed unmatched. The CDR3 totals 14 residues. Germline CDR1 is SGHDN and CDR2 is FVKESK. The CDR3 loop is CASSPRDSSGELFF. The CDR3 nucleotides are TGTGCCAGCAGCCCTCGGGACAGTTCCGGGGAGCTGTTTTTT.

The chain couples TRBV5-1 to TRBJ1-2; 11 bases are shared with TRBD1. The CDR3 covers 13 residues. Looked up from germline, CDR1 is SGHRS and CDR2 is YFSETQ. V lost 3 bases to trimming and J lost 6 bases; unmatched junction nucleotides: 1. This CDR3 reads CASSSGQGDGYTF. The CDR3 region has the DNA TGCGCCAGCAGCTCGGGACAGGGGGATGGCTACACCTTC.

The chain uses TRBV5-4 and TRBJ1-1; 8 nucleotides agree with TRBD1. The CDR3 spans 14 residues. V lost 4 bases to trimming and J lost 2 bases; unmatched junction nucleotides: 4. Looked up from germline, CDR1 is SGHNT and CDR2 is YYREEE (reference sequence). The CDR3 DNA is TGTGCCAGCAGCCTAGGGACAGGCAACACTGAAGCTTTCTTT. It specifies CASSLGTGNTEAFF.

The chain couples TRBV11-2 to TRBJ2-1; TRBD2 might be the D (5 bases). The V end was cut by 4 bases, the J end by 9 bases, with 16 bases between. Germline V CDR1 and CDR2: SGHAT, FQNNGV. There are 14 residues in the CDR3. The CDR3: CASSSGIRAGEQFF. The CDR3 DNA sequence: TGTGCCAGCAGCTCCGGGATCCGTGCGGGTGAGCAGTTCTTC.

This clone has only a few counts. CDR3 nucleotide sequence: TGTGCCAGCAGCCCCGGACTGAGTAACACTGAAGCTTTCTTT. It specifies CASSPGLSNTEAFF. The genes are TRBV5-5 and TRBJ1-1; no clear D gene. Trimming stripped 4 bases from V and 2 bases from J, with 12 bases between. Looked up from germline, CDR1 is SGHKS and CDR2 is YYEKEE (reference sequence). This CDR3 contains 14 residues.